This TCR beta chain originates from a study of cytomegalovirus exposure and HLA in healthy donors. Study conclusions and caveats: A link between a missense DCLRE1C variant and TCR beta V- and J-gene trimming emerged from a later analysis. The study designated 150 or so TCR beta chains cytomegalovirus-associated. For most subjects, TCR beta sequences were reported to predict HLA-A and HLA-B alleles with accuracy.

Germline-derived CDR1 and CDR2 are LNHDA and SQIVND (reference sequence). The CDR3 totals 13 residues. Trimming shortened V by 3 bases and J by 4 bases, and 9 bases separated the two germline ends. In the case of this clone: Its matching antigen is unknown.

Primers: 60 Vbeta forward and 13 Jbeta reverse. The table came from immunoSEQ multiplex PCR; TCRdb's copy has only in-frame clones and leaves some out. The profile shows 70,000 to 80,000 clones, approximately 82% of them singletons. The chain joins TRBV19 to TRBJ1-1, with D possibly TRBD1 on 5 matching bases. The clonotype was recovered from a man younger than 35 in good health and CMV-seronegative. The sample consisted of PBMCs. In nucleotides, the CDR3 is TGTGCCAGTAGTATGGGGGGACTCACTGAAGCTTTCTTT. It yields the protein CASSMGGLTEAFF.